This TCR beta chain was observed in a study of OX40 agonist ivuxolimab in advanced cancers. Using immunoSEQ multiplex PCR, the repertoire was profiled, and TCRdb retains in-frame clones only, with some absent. The sample contains 65,000 to 80,000 clones, around nine tenths of which appear only once. The specimen was CD4+ or CD8+ T cells sorted from blood, collected in a trial of the OX40 agonist ivuxolimab. This clonotype was obtained from an adult with an advanced solid tumor such as melanoma, head and neck, liver or kidney cancer.

This CDR3 reads CASSQGTSSYEQYF. For the CDR3, the DNA is TGTGCCAGCAGCCAGGGGACTAGCAGCTACGAGCAGTACTTC. The chain couples TRBV28 to TRBJ2-7; 9 bases are a match to TRBD2. CDR1 is MDHEN, CDR2 SYDVKM, per germline. J lost 3 bases, V lost 6 bases, and 6 bases had no gene match. This CDR3 has 14 amino acids.